The T cell receptor (beta chain) under discussion was sequenced for a study of blood T cell repertoires in COVID-19. J gave up 3 bases and V 10 bases, and 12 bases lay outside the gene matches. CDR3 length: 15 residues. Looked up from germline, CDR1 is ENHRY and CDR2 is SYGVKD. In the study's own analysis: Scientists estimated how many nucleated cells there were by amplifying reference gene primers. Sequencing was performed with immunoSEQ multiplex PCR; in TCRdb, only in-frame clones are kept and a portion is missing. V, J and clone size are taken as reported in that table, and D and trimming were inferred from the DNA itself. The sample holds over 90,000 clones, nearly 90% seen once. In this sample, this clone turned up once.

The receptor's source is a man aged 50 to 60 with active COVID-19. Sequenced input: peripheral blood. This chain uses TRBV10-3 with TRBJ2-5; 9 nucleotides line up with TRBD1. CDR3 bases: TGTGCCACCAGAGGCCGTGACAGGGGGGAAGAGACCCAGTACTTC. Residues: CATRGRDRGEETQYF.